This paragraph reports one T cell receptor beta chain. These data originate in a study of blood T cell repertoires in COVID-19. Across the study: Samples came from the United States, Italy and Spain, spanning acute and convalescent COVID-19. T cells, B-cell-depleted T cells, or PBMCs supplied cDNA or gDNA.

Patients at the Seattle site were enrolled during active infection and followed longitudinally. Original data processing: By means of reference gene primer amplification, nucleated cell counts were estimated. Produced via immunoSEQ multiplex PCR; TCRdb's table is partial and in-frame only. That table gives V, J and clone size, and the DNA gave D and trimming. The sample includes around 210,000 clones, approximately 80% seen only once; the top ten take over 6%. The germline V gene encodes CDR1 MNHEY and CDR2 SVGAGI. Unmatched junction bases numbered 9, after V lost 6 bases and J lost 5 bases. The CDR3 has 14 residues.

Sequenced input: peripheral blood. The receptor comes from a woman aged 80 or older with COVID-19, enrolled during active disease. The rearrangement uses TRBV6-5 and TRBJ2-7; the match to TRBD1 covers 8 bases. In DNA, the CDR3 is TGTGCCAGCAGGCCTGGACAGGGACGAAACGAGCAGTACTTC. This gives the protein CASRPGQGRNEQYF.